The following is a T cell receptor (beta chain) sequence with its context. As originally analysed: Estimation of nucleated cell counts was performed using reference gene primer amplification. Here immunoSEQ multiplex PCR was the method, and the copy in TCRdb shows in-frame clones only, minus some. Clonal size and the V and J genes are those of that table, whereas D and trimming came from the DNA. Of under 350,000 clones detected, approximately 87% appear once; the ten largest clones hold roughly 4.5%. V was pared by 5 bases and J by 5 bases, with 18 bases between. Germline loops: CDR1 MDHEN, CDR2 SYDVKM. The CDR3 contains 15 residues. The record originates from a study of blood T cell repertoires in COVID-19. Study in general: Samples representing acute and convalescent COVID-19 were sourced from the United States, Italy and Spain.

The specimen was peripheral blood. The receptor comes from a man aged 55 to 70 who had recovered from COVID-19. This chain links TRBV28 with TRBJ2-5, with D maybe TRBD2 (5 bases). The CDR3 coding sequence is TGTGCCAGCAGTCACAGCCCTGCAGGCGGGGAGACCCAGTACTTC. It is translated as CASSHSPAGGETQYF.